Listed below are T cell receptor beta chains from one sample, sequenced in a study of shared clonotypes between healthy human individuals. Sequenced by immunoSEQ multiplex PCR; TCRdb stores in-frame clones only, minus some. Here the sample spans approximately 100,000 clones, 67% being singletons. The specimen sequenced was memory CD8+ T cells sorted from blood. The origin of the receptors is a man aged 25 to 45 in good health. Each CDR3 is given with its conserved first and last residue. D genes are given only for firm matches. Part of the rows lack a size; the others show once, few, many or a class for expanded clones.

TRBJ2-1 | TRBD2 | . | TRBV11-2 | CASSSRTASGGSYNEQFF | TGTGCCAGCAGCTCCCGAACCGCTAGCGGGGGATCCTACAATGAGCAGTTCTTC
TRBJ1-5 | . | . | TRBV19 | CASSRNYGNSNQPQHF | TGTGCCAGTAGTAGAAACTACGGGAATAGCAATCAGCCCCAGCATTTT
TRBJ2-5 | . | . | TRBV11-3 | CASSLVQGPQETQYF | TGTGCCAGCAGCTTAGTCCAGGGCCCCCAAGAGACCCAGTACTTC
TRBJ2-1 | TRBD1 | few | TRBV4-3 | CASSQAVMGQGGNEQFF | TGCGCCAGCAGCCAGGCGGTGATGGGACAGGGGGGGAATGAGCAGTTCTTC
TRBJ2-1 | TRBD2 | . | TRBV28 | CASSSLLATYNEQFF | TGTGCCAGCAGCTCTTTACTAGCGACCTACAATGAGCAGTTCTTC
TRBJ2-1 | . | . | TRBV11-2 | CASSLDQARQFF | TGTGCCAGCAGCTTAGATCAGGCCAGGCAGTTCTTC
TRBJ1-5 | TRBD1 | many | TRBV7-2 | CASRPLDRGHQPQHF | TGTGCCAGCAGGCCGCTCGACAGGGGGCATCAGCCCCAGCATTTT
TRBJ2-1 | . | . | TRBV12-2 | CASRLASPPSGSESYNEQFF | TGTGCAAGTCGCTTAGCGTCCCCCCCGAGCGGGAGCGAGTCCTACAATGAGCAGTTCTTC
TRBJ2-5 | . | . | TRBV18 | CASSPTQTQYF | TGTGCCAGCTCACCAACCCAGACCCAGTACTTC
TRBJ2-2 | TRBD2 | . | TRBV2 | CASRSSIAGVLGELFF | TGTGCCAGCAGGAGTTCGATAGCGGGAGTACTCGGGGAGCTGTTTTTT
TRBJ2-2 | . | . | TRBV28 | CASSDSHTGELFF | TGTGCCAGCAGTGACAGCCACACCGGGGAGCTGTTTTTT
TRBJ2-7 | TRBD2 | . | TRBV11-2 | CASSLEFIGRLAGTYEQYF | TGTGCCAGCAGCTTAGAATTTATAGGGAGACTAGCGGGGACCTACGAGCAGTACTTC
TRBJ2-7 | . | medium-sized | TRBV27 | CASRSPGSYEQYF | TGTGCCAGCAGGTCCCCAGGCTCCTACGAGCAGTACTTC